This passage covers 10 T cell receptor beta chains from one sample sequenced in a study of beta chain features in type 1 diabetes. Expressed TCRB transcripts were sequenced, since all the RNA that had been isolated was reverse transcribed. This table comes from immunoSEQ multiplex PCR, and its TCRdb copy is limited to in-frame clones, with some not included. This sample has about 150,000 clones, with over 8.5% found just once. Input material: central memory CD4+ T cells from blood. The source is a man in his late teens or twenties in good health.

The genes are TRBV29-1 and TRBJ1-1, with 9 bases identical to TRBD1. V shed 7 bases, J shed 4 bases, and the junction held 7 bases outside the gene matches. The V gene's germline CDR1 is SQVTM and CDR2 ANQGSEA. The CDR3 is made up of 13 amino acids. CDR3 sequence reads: CSARDRVGTEAFF. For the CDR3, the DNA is TGCAGCGCCAGGGACAGGGTAGGCACTGAAGCTTTCTTT.

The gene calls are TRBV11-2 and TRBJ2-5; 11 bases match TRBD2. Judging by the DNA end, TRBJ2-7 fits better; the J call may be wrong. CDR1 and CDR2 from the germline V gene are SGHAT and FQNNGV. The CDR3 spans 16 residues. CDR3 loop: CASSPLAGVRSYEQYF. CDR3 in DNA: TGTGCCAGCAGCCCACTAGCGGGAGTAAGGTCCTACGAGCAGTACTTC.

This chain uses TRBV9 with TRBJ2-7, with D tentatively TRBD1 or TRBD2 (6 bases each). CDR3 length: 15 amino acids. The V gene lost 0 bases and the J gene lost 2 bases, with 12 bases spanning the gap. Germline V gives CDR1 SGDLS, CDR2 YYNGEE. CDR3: CASSVEGGRTYEQYF. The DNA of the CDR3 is TGTGCCAGCAGCGTAGAAGGGGGGCGGACCTACGAGCAGTACTTC.

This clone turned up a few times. In DNA form, the CDR3 reads TGTGCCAGCAGGCCGGGACAGGGTAATGAGCAGTTCTTC. This codes for CASRPGQGNEQFF. This chain uses TRBV7-9 with TRBJ2-1; TRBD1 matches 9 bases. V dropped 6 bases and J dropped 7; count of bases not matched to a gene: 4. The CDR3 loop spans 13 amino acids. Germline V CDR1 and CDR2: SEHNR, FQNEAQ (reference sequence).

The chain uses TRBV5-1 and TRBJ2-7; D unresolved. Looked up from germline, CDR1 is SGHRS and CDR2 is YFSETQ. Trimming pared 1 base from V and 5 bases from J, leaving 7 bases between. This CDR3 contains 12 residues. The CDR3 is CASSLSTHEQYF. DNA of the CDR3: TGCGCCAGCAGCTTGAGCACCCACGAGCAGTACTTC. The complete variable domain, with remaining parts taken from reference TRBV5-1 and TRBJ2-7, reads KAGVTQTPRYLIKTRGQQVTLSCSPISGHRSVSWYQQTPGQGLQFLFEYFSETQRNKGNFPGRFSGRQFSNSRSEMNVSTLELGDSALYLCASSLSTHEQYFGPGTRLTVT.

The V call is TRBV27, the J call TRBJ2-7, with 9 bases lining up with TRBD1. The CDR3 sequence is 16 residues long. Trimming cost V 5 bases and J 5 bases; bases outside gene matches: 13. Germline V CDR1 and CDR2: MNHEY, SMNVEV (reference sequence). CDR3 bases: TGTGCCAGCAGTCCTAGTCGTGGACAGGGGTTCCACGAGCAGTACTTC. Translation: CASSPSRGQGFHEQYF.

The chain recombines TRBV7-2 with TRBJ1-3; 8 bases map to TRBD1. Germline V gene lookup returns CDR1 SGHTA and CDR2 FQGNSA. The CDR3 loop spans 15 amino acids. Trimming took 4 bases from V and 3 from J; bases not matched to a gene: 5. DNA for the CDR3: TGTGCCAGCAGCTACCGGACAGGGCTTGGAAACACCATATATTTT. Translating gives CASSYRTGLGNTIYF. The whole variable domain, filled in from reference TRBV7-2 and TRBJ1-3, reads GAGVSQSPSNKVTEKGKDVELRCDPISGHTALYWYRQSLGQGLEFLIYFQGNSAPDKSGLPSDRFSAERTGGSVSTLTIQRTQQEDSAVYLCASSYRTGLGNTIYFGEGSWLTVV.

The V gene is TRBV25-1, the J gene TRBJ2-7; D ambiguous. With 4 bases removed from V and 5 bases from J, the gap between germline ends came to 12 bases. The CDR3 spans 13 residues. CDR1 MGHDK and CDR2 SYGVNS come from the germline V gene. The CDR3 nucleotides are TGTGCCAGCAGTGGGAGACGTGGCGACGAGCAGTACTTC. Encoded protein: CASSGRRGDEQYF.

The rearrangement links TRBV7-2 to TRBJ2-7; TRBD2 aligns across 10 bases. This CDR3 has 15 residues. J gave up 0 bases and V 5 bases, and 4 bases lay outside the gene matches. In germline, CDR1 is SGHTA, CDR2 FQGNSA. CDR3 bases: TGTGCCAGCAGCGCGCGGACTAGCGGCTCCTACGAGCAGTACTTC. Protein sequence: CASSARTSGSYEQYF. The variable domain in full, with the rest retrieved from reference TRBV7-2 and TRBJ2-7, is GAGVSQSPSNKVTEKGKDVELRCDPISGHTALYWYRQSLGQGLEFLIYFQGNSAPDKSGLPSDRFSAERTGGSVSTLTIQRTQQEDSAVYLCASSARTSGSYEQYFGPGTRLTVT.

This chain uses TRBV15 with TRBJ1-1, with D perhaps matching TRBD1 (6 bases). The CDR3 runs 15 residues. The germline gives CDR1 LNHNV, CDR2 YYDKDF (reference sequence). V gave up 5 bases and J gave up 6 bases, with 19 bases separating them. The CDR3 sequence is CATSLRPGPGAEAFF. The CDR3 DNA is TGTGCCACCAGCCTCCGTCCCGGGCCAGGGGCTGAAGCTTTCTTT. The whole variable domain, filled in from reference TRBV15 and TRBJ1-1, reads DAMVIQNPRYQVTQFGKPVTLSCSQTLNHNVMYWYQQKSSQAPKLLFHYYDKDFNNEADTPDNFQSRRPNTSFCFLDIRSPGLGDTAMYLCATSLRPGPGAEAFFGQGTRLTVV.